Listed here are 15 T cell receptor beta chains from one sample, sequenced in a study of cytomegalovirus exposure and HLA in healthy donors. Amplification used 60 Vbeta primers and 13 Jbeta primers. The assay was immunoSEQ multiplex PCR, and TCRdb's table has in-frame clones only and misses some. The sample contains 150,000 to 200,000 clones, 75% to 90% of which appear only once. What was sequenced was PBMCs. Receptors originate from a girl aged 2 to 9 in good health and CMV-seropositive.

This chain connects TRBV15 to TRBJ1-4; D is uncertain. The CDR3 runs 15 residues. Looked up from germline, CDR1 is LNHNV and CDR2 is YYDKDF (reference sequence). V was shortened by 4 bases and J by 3 bases, with 12 bases between the two germline ends. DNA for the CDR3: TGTGCCACCAGCACCAACACCGCAGCTAATGAAAAACTGTTTTTT. This sequence encodes CATSTNTAANEKLFF.

The table lists this clone with a count of one. Here the CDR3 DNA reads TGCGCCAGCAGCTTCGATGGAAGACTAGCGGGCCCCCAAGAGACCCAGTACTTC. It yields the protein CASSFDGRLAGPQETQYF. The chain links TRBV5-1 to TRBJ2-5, with 10 bases matching TRBD2. This CDR3 contains 18 residues. Unmatched junction bases numbered 11, after V lost 2 bases and J lost 1 base. The germline CDR1 and CDR2 sequences are SGHRS and YFSETQ.

The chain couples TRBV1 to TRBJ2-7; the table's D call of TRBD1 was not tested on the DNA. TRBV1 is a recognized pseudogene. This CDR3 region has 14 residues. In nucleotides, the CDR3 is TGCACCAGCAGCCAGGGGCCGAACTCCTACGAGCAGTACTTC. Amino acids: CTSSQGPNSYEQYF.

The rearrangement uses TRBV27 and TRBJ2-1; 12 bases line up with TRBD2. Germline trimming cut 5 bases from V and 8 bases from J; bases unmatched to any gene: 7. CDR1 is MNHEY and CDR2 is SMNVEV in the germline V gene (reference sequence). The CDR3 runs to 15 residues. CDR3 amino acids: CASSMLAGGPYEQFF. The CDR3 coding sequence is TGTGCCAGCAGTATGCTAGCGGGAGGGCCTTATGAGCAGTTCTTC.

The chain links TRBV10-3 to TRBJ2-7, with 8 bases lining up with TRBD2. The length of the CDR3 is 12 residues. V trimming: 3 bases; J trimming: 12 bases; junction bases outside the gene matches: 7. From germline, CDR1 is ENHRY and CDR2 SYGVKD. CDR3 in amino acids: CAISEKGLESYF. The CDR3 coding sequence is TGTGCCATCAGTGAAAAGGGACTAGAGTCGTACTTC.

This clone was observed a few times. The genes are TRBV6-4 and TRBJ2-3; 8 positions match TRBD1. The J segment lost 3 bases and the V segment lost 7 bases, leaving 9 bases of the junction unmatched. CDR1 and CDR2 from the germline V gene are MRHNA and SNTAGT. This CDR3 comprises 15 residues. The CDR3 spells CASKTGAGETDTQYF. CDR3 nucleotides: TGTGCCAGCAAGACAGGGGCCGGTGAAACAGATACGCAGTATTTT.

This clone was picked up one time. The chain joins TRBV6-1 to TRBJ2-3; 11 nucleotides agree with TRBD2. This CDR3 contains 16 residues. Germline V CDR1 and CDR2: MNHNS, SASEGT. V lost 2 bases and J lost 4; bases outside the gene matches: 5. CDR3 bases: TGTGCCAGCAGTGAACAGGTAGCGGGAGGGCCAGATACGCAGTATTTT. It yields the protein CASSEQVAGGPDTQYF.

The CDR3 protein is CASSRTQVKELFF. The CDR3 DNA reads as TGTGCCAGCAGCCGCACCCAGGTTAAGGAGCTGTTTTTT. V usage is TRBV28 and J usage is TRBJ2-2, with no clear D. Looked up from germline, CDR1 is MDHEN and CDR2 is SYDVKM. Trimming removed 6 bases from V and 10 bases from J, with 15 bases in between. The CDR3 is 13 amino acids.

The chain is built from TRBV30 and TRBJ1-1; 9 bases agree with TRBD1. V was clipped by 0 bases and J by 5 bases; unmatched bases: 4. The CDR3 runs 14 residues. The V gene's germline CDR1 is GTSNPN and CDR2 SVGIG (reference sequence). The CDR3 nucleotides are TGTGCCTGGAGTGTACCACAGGGGGCAACTGAAGCTTTCTTT. Encoded protein: CAWSVPQGATEAFF.

The rearrangement uses TRBV5-1 and TRBJ2-3, with 8 bases matching TRBD2. After removal of 0 bases from V and 0 bases from J, the junction contained 3 bases not matched to a gene. The length of the CDR3 is 16 residues. In germline, CDR1 is SGHRS, CDR2 YFSETQ. The chain's CDR3 is CASSLGSSGSTDTQYF. The CDR3 DNA reads TGCGCCAGCAGCTTGGGGTCTAGCGGGAGCACAGATACGCAGTATTTT.

This rearrangement joins TRBV6-1 to TRBJ1-1, with D possibly matching TRBD1 (5 bases). The V and J ends lost 10 bases and 4 bases respectively, with 16 bases between them. CDR1 MNHNS and CDR2 SASEGT come from the germline V gene. The length of the CDR3 is 13 residues. The CDR3 reads CATQTPRGTEAFF. CDR3 sequence (DNA): TGTGCCACCCAAACCCCAAGGGGCACTGAAGCTTTCTTT.

The gene calls are TRBV11-3 and TRBJ2-1; perhaps TRBD2 as D (6 bases). The germline V gene encodes CDR1 SGHNT and CDR2 YENEEA. The V end lost 3 bases, the J end lost 8 bases, and 23 bases lay between the germline ends. This CDR3 spans 17 amino acids. CDR3 region: CASSFSSRSAGRDEQFF. In DNA, the CDR3 is TGTGCCAGCAGCTTTTCCTCCAGGAGCGCGGGGCGGGATGAGCAGTTCTTC.

This CDR3 is CASSLVGRGHEQYF. The DNA of the CDR3 is TGCGCCAGCAGCTTGGTGGGCAGGGGCCACGAGCAGTACTTC. The chain uses TRBV5-1 and TRBJ2-7, with a possible D match to TRBD1 (6 bases). The V end lost 0 bases, the J end lost 5 bases, and 12 bases lay between the germline ends. The CDR3 is made up of 14 amino acids. Germline CDR1 SGHRS, CDR2 YFSETQ.

The chain employs TRBV5-5 and TRBJ1-1; no clear D gene. The CDR3 consists of 13 residues. Germline values: CDR1 SGHKS, CDR2 YYEKEE (reference sequence). The V and J ends lost 4 bases and 3 bases respectively, with 10 bases between them. This chain's CDR3 is CASSQFGDTEAFF. Written as DNA, the CDR3 is TGTGCCAGCAGCCAGTTCGGAGACACTGAAGCTTTCTTT.

The V gene is TRBV9, the J gene TRBJ2-2, with 14 bases matching TRBD2. Germline values: CDR1 SGDLS, CDR2 YYNGEE. J was trimmed by 9 bases and V by 4 bases; bases with no gene match: 8. The CDR3 sequence is 16 residues long. CDR3 residues: CASSLRLAGGPRELFF. DNA of the CDR3: TGTGCCAGCAGCCTTCGACTAGCGGGAGGGCCCCGGGAGCTGTTTTTT.